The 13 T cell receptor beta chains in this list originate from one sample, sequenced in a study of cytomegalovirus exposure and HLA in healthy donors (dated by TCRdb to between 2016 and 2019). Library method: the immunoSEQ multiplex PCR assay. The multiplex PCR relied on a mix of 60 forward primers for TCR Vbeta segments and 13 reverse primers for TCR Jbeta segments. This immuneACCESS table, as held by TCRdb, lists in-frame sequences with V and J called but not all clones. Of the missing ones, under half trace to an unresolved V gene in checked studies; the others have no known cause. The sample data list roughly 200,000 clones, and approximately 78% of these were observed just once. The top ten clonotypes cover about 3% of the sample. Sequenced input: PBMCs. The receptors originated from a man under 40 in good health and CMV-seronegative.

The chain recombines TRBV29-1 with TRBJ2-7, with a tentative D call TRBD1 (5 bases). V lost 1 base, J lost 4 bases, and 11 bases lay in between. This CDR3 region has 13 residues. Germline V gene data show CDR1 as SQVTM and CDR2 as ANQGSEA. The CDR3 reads CSVEGGNVYEQYF. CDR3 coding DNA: TGCAGCGTTGAAGGGGGCAACGTTTACGAGCAGTACTTC.

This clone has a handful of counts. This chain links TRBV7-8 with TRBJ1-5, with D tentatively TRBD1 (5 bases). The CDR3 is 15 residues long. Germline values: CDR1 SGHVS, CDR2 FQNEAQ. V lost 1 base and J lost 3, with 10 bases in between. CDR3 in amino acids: CASSLDRSVNQPQHF. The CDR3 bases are TGTGCCAGCAGCTTAGACAGGTCGGTCAATCAGCCCCAGCATTTT.

The CDR3: CASSSRAGTYGRNSNQPQHF. The CDR3 DNA follows: TGTGCCAGCAGCTCCAGGGCCGGGACATACGGTCGAAATAGCAATCAGCCCCAGCATTTT. The gene calls are TRBV13 and TRBJ1-5; TRBD1 is a possible D gene (6 bases). This CDR3 has 20 residues. CDR1 and CDR2 from the germline V gene are PRHDT and FYEKMQ (reference sequence). V gave up 4 bases and J gave up 0 bases, with 25 bases separating them.

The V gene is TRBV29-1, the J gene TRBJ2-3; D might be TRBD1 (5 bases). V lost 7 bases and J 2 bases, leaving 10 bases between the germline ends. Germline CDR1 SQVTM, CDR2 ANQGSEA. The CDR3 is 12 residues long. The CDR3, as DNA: TGCAGCGCCAGGGCAATCACAGATACGCAGTATTTT. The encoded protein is CSARAITDTQYF.

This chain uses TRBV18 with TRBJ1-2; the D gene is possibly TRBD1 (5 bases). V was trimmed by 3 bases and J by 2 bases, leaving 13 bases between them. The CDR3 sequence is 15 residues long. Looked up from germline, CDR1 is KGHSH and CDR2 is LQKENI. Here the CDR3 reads CASSPQETVNYGYTF. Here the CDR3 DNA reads TGTGCCAGCTCACCCCAGGAGACAGTGAACTATGGCTACACCTTC. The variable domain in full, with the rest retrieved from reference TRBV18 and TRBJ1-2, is NAGVMQNPRHLVRRRGQEARLRCSPMKGHSHVYWYRQLPEEGLKFMVYLQKENIIDESGMPKERFSAEFPKEGPSILRIQQVVRGDSAAYFCASSPQETVNYGYTFGSGTRLTVV.

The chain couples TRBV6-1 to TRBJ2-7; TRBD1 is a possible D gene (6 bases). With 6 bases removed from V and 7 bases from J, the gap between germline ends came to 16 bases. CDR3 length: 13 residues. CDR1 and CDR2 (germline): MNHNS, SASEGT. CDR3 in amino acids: CASSSQTGREQYF. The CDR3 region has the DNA TGTGCCAGCAGCAGTCAGACAGGACGGGAGCAGTACTTC.

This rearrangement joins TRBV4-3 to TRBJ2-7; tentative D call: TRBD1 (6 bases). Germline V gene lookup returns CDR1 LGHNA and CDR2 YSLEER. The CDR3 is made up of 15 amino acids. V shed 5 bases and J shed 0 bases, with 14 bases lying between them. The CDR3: CASSMGLGGSYEQYF. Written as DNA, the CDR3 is TGCGCCAGCAGCATGGGGTTAGGGGGCTCCTACGAGCAGTACTTC.

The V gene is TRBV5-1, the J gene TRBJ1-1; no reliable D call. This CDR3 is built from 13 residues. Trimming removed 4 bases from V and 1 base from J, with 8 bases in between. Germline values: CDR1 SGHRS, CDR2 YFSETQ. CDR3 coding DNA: TGCGCCAGCAGCCTACGCGGGAACACTGAAGCTTTCTTT. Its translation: CASSLRGNTEAFF.

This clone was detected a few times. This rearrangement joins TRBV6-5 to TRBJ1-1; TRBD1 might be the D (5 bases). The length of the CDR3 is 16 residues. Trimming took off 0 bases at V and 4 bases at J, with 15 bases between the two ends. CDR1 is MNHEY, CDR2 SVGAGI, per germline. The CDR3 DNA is TGTGCCAGCAGTTACTCGGTACAGGAGGGGTTCACTGAAGCTTTCTTT. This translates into CASSYSVQEGFTEAFF.

CDR3 DNA sequence: TGCGCCAGCAGCCAAGTGGGGCAGGGGGGACCAATCTCCTACGAGCAGTACTTC. It specifies CASSQVGQGGPISYEQYF. The gene calls are TRBV4-1 and TRBJ2-7, with D possibly TRBD1 on 7 matching bases. In germline, CDR1 is MGHRA, CDR2 YSYEKL. The CDR3 consists of 18 residues. Trimming removed 1 base at V and 0 bases at J, with 19 bases between.

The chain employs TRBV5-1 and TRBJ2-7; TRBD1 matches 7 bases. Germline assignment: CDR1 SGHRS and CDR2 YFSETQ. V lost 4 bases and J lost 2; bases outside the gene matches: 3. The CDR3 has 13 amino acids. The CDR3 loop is CASSAQGAYEQYF. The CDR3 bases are TGCGCCAGCAGCGCGCAGGGGGCCTACGAGCAGTACTTC.

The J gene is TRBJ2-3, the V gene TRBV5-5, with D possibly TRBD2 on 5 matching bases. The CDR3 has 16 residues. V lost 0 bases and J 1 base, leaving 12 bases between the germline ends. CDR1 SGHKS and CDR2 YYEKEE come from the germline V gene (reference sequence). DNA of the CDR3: TGTGCCAGCAGCTTGGGGGGAAGCGGAGGCACAGATACGCAGTATTTT. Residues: CASSLGGSGGTDTQYF.

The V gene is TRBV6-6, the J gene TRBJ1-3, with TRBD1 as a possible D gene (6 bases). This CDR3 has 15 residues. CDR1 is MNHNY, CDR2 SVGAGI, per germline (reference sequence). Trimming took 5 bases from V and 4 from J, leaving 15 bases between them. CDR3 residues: CASSPTWGLGNTIYF. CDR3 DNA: TGTGCCAGCAGTCCTACTTGGGGGCTGGGAAACACCATATATTTT.